Below are 3 T cell receptor beta chains sequenced from a single sample in a study of neurological immune-mediated disorders. TCRdb re-called the 5' RACE reads with MiXCR, one entry per CDR3 protein. The data show roughly 36,000 distinct CDR3 sequences, roughly 13% seen once. The sample consisted of PBMCs. The receptors come from a woman between 50 and 59 years old with HTLV-1-associated myelopathy (HAM/TSP).

This clonotype was recorded at least ten times. In nucleotides, the CDR3 is TGCGCCAGCAGCCAAGTTTCCGGGATCGGCTATGGCTACACCTTC. Its protein product is CASSQVSGIGYGYTF. The genes are TRBV4-1 and TRBJ1-2; D ambiguous. CDR1 and CDR2 from the germline V gene are MGHRA and YSYEKL. V lost 1 base to trimming and J lost 4 bases, with 13 bases between them. The CDR3 is 15 residues long.

This clonotype has a count of ten or more. This chain connects TRBV29-1 to TRBJ2-4; 8 bases line up with TRBD2. Germline CDR1 reads SQVTM; CDR2 reads ANQGSEA. V trimming: 7 bases; J trimming: 9 bases; junction bases outside the gene matches: 20. The CDR3 has 16 residues. CDR3 in amino acids: CSGNIPGLVEGAIQYF. CDR3 bases: TGCAGCGGAAATATTCCGGGACTAGTCGAAGGAGCCATTCAGTACTTC.

This clonotype occurred many times. The chain carries TRBV6-1 and TRBJ2-7, with 8 bases identical to TRBD2. Germline-derived CDR1 and CDR2 are MNHNS and SASEGT. V was clipped by 4 bases and J by 3 bases; unmatched bases: 14. This CDR3 region has 17 residues. The CDR3 reads CASSGTSGLRGVYEQYV. CDR3 coding DNA: TGTGCCAGCAGTGGGACCTCCGGTCTGCGGGGGGTCTACGAGCAGTACGTC.